This TCR beta chain was retrieved from a study of T cell changes during pregnancy in multiple sclerosis. The CDR3 covers 14 residues. CDR1 and CDR2 from the germline V gene are MDHEN and SYDVKM. V lost 7 bases, J lost 2 bases, and 12 bases lay in between. Using immunoSEQ multiplex PCR, the repertoire was profiled, and TCRdb retains in-frame clones only, with some absent. The repertoire holds under 90,000 clones, with about nine tenths as singletons. This specimen consisted of peripheral blood, obtained after pregnancy. V usage is TRBV28 and J usage is TRBJ2-1, with TRBD1 as a possible D gene (5 bases). The TCR was taken from a female donor in good health, enrolled as a control in a pregnancy study. CDR3 DNA sequence: TGTGCCAGCATCCGAGACAGTACCTACAATGAGCAGTTCTTC. Encoded protein: CASIRDSTYNEQFF.